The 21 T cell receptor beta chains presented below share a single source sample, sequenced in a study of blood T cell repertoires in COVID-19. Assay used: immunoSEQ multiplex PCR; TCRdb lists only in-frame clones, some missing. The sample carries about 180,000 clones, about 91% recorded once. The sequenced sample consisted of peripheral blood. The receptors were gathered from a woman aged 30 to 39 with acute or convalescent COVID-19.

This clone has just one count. The DNA of the CDR3 is TGTGCCAGCAGCCCACCTGGACAGGGTGTTGCACCCCTCCACTTT. This gives the protein CASSPPGQGVAPLHF. The chain uses TRBV7-9 and TRBJ1-6; 8 bases fit TRBD1. The CDR3 totals 15 residues. CDR1 is SEHNR and CDR2 is FQNEAQ in the germline V gene (reference sequence). The V segment lost 5 bases and the J segment 11 bases; nucleotides outside the gene matches: 11.

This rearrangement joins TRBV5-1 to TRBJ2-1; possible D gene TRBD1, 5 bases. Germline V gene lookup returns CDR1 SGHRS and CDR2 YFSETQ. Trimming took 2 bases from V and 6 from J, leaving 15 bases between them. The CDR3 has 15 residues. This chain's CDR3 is CASSFAVGAPNEQFF. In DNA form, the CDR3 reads TGCGCCAGCAGCTTCGCCGTAGGGGCCCCCAATGAGCAGTTCTTC.

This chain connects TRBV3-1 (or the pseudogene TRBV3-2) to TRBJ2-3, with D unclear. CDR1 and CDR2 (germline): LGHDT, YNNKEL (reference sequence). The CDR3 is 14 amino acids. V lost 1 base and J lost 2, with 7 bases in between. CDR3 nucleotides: TGTGCCAGCAGCCAAGGGCCTTTCACAGATACGCAGTATTTT. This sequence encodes CASSQGPFTDTQYF.

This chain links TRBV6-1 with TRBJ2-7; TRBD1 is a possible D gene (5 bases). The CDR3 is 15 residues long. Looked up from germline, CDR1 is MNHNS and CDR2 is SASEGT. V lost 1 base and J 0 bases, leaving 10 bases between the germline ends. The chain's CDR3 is CASSEGGFFSYEQYF. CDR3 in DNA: TGTGCCAGCAGTGAAGGGGGCTTTTTCTCCTACGAGCAGTACTTC.

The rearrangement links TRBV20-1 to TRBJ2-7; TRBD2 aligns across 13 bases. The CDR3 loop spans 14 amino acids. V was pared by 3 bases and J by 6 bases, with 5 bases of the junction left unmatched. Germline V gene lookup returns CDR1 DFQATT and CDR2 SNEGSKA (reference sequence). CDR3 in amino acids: CSASRTSGSGEQYF. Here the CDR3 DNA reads TGCAGTGCTAGTCGGACTAGCGGGAGTGGCGAGCAGTACTTC.

The CDR3 here is CASSLSGTPWLPDTQYF. For the CDR3, the DNA is TGTGCCAGCAGTTTATCAGGCACACCTTGGCTTCCAGATACGCAGTATTTT. V is TRBV28 and J is TRBJ2-3; no firm D call. The CDR3 runs to 17 residues. Trimming took off 1 base at V and 4 bases at J, with 18 bases between the two ends. Germline loops: CDR1 MDHEN, CDR2 SYDVKM.

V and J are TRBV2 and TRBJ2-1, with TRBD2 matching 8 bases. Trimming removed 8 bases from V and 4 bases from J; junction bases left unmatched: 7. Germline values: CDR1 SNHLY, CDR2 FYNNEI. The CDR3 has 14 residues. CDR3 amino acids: CASSGLARYNEQFF. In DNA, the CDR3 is TGTGCCAGCTCCGGACTAGCCCGTTACAATGAGCAGTTCTTC.

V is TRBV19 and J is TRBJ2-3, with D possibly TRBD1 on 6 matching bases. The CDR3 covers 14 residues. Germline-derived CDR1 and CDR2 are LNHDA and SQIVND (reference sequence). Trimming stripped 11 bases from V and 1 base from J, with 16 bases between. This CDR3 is CAEGRQACTDTQYF. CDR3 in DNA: TGTGCCGAGGGCCGACAGGCGTGCACAGATACGCAGTATTTT.

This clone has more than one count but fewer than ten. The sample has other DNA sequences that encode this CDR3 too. The CDR3 spells CASSLLRQPQHF. CDR3 bases: TGTGCCAGCAGTTTACTGAGGCAGCCCCAGCATTTT. J is TRBJ1-5 and V is TRBV28, with D uncertain. Looked up from germline, CDR1 is MDHEN and CDR2 is SYDVKM. The CDR3 spans 12 residues. Trimming removed 2 bases from V and 7 bases from J, with 6 bases in between.

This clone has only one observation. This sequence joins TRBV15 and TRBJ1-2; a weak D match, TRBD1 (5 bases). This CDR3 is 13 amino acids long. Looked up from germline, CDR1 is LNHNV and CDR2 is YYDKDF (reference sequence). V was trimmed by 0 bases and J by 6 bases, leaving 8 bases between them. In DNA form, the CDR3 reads TGTGCCACCAGCAGAGATTCGGGGGATGGCTACACCTTC. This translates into CATSRDSGDGYTF.

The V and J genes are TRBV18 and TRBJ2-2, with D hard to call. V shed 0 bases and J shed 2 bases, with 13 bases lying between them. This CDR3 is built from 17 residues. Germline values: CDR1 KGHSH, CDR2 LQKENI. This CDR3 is CASSPPRFQKNTGELFF. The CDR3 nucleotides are TGTGCCAGCTCACCACCGCGGTTTCAGAAAAACACCGGGGAGCTGTTTTTT. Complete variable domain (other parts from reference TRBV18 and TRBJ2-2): NAGVMQNPRHLVRRRGQEARLRCSPMKGHSHVYWYRQLPEEGLKFMVYLQKENIIDESGMPKERFSAEFPKEGPSILRIQQVVRGDSAAYFCASSPPRFQKNTGELFFGEGSRLTVL.

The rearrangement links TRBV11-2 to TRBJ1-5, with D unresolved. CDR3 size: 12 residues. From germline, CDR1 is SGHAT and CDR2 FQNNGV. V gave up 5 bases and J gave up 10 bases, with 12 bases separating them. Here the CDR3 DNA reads TGTGCCAGCAGCCTCCTGCGGGGACCCCAGCATTTT. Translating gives CASSLLRGPQHF.

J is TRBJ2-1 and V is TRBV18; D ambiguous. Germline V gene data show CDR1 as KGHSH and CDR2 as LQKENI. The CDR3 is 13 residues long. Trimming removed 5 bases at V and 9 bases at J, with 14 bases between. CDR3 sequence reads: CASSVLDSSEQFF. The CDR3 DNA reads TGTGCCAGCTCAGTGCTCGATAGCAGTGAGCAGTTCTTC.

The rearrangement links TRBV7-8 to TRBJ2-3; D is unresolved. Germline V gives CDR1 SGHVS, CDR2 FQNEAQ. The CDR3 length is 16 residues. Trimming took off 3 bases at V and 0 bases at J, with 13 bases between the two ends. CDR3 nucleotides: TGTGCCAGCAGCTTTTTCCGTCTAGATAGCACAGATACGCAGTATTTT. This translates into CASSFFRLDSTDTQYF.

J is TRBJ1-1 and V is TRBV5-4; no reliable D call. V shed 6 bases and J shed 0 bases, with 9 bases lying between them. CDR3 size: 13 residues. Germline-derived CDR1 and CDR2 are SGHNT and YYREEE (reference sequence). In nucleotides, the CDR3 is TGTGCCAGCAAACGAGACATGAACACTGAAGCTTTCTTT. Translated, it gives CASKRDMNTEAFF. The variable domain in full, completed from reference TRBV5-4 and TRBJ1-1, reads ETGVTQSPTHLIKTRGQQVTLRCSSQSGHNTVSWYQQALGQGPQFIFQYYREEENGRGNFPPRFSGLQFPNYSSELNVNALELDDSALYLCASKRDMNTEAFFGQGTRLTVV.

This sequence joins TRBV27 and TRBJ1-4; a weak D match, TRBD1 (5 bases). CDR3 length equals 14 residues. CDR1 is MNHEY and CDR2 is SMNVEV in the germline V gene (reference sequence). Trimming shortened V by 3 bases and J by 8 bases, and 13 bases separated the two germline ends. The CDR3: CASSLRGLEEKLFF. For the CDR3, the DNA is TGTGCCAGCAGTTTGCGGGGACTGGAGGAAAAACTGTTTTTT.

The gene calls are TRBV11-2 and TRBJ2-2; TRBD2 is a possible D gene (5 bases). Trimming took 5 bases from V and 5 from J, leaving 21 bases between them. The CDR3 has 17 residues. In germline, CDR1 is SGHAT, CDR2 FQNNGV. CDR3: CASSTTRPEGYTGELFF. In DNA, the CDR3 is TGTGCCAGCAGCACAACTCGACCCGAGGGTTATACCGGGGAGCTGTTTTTT.

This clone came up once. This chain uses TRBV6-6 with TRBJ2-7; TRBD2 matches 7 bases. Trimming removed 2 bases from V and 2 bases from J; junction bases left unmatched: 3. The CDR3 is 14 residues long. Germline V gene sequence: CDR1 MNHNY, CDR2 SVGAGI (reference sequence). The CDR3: CASSYREGPYEQYF. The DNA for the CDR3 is TGTGCCAGCAGTTACAGGGAGGGGCCCTACGAGCAGTACTTC.

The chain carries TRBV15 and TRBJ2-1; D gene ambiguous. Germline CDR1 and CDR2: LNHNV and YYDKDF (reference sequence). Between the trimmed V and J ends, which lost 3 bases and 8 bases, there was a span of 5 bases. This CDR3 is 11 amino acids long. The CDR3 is CATSSFDEQFF. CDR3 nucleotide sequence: TGTGCCACCAGCAGTTTCGATGAGCAGTTCTTC.

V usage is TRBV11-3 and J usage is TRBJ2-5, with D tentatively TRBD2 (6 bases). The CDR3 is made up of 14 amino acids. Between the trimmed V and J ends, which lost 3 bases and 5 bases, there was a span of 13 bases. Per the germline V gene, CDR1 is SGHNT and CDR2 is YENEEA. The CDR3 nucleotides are TGTGCCAGCAGCTTCTATAGCGGCGTGGAGACCCAGTACTTC. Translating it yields CASSFYSGVETQYF.

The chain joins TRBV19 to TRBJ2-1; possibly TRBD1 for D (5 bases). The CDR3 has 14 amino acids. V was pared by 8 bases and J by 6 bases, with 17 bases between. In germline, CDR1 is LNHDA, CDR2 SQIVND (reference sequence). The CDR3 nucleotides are TGTGCCAGTTCACAGGAATTTGTGGCCAATGAGCAGTTCTTC. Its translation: CASSQEFVANEQFF. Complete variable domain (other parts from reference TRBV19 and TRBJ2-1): DGGITQSPKYLFRKEGQNVTLSCEQNLNHDAMYWYRQDPGQGLRLIYYSQIVNDFQKGDIAEGYSVSREKKESFPLTVTSAQKNPTAFYLCASSQEFVANEQFFGPGTRLTVL.